Here is one T cell receptor beta chain with its context. Its antigen is not known. These data originate in a study of blood T cells in healthy people across ages. General study findings and limits: Long-lived donors exceeded aged donors in naive CD4+ cells and diversity.

The CDR3 extends over 14 amino acids. Germline lookup yields CDR1 SEHNR and CDR2 FQNEAQ (reference sequence). V was trimmed by 3 bases and J by 2 bases, leaving 10 bases between them. Then a second PCR, running about 7 to 11 cycles, was carried out with a sample-barcoded 5' primer and a J-beta primer mix. From the 5' RACE reads, TCRdb called clonotypes with MiXCR, one entry per CDR3 protein. Of fewer than 700,000 distinct CDR3 sequences in the sample, roughly 43% were seen once. The receptor was isolated from an elderly man in good health. The sequenced sample consisted of blood. This rearrangement joins TRBV7-9 to TRBJ1-1; tentative D call: TRBD1 (5 bases). The chain's CDR3 is CASSLTQGNTEAFF. The CDR3 DNA sequence: TGTGCCAGCAGCTTGACCCAGGGTAACACTGAAGCTTTCTTT.